The rows below give T cell receptor beta chains drawn from one sample of a study of T cell responses to AZD1222 COVID-19 vaccine. Method: immunoSEQ multiplex PCR; TCRdb's copy keeps in-frame clones and lacks some. Of about 95,000 clones listed, around nine tenths are singletons. The material was peripheral blood, obtained on day 0 of AZD1222 vaccination. These receptor sequences come from an adult in good health. Each CDR3 is given with its conserved first and last residue. A D gene is named only where the DNA matches it firmly. Clone size, where shown, is once, few, many, or a class for clones that have expanded.

d_call	cdr3_length	v_call	clone_size	j_call	cdr3_nt	cdr3_aa
TRBD1	15	TRBV24-1	once	TRBJ2-5	TGTGCCACCAGTGGGGGGACAGGGGGAGGGGAGACCCAGTACTTC	CATSGGTGGGETQYF
TRBD1	16	TRBV6-2/TRBV6-3	NA	TRBJ1-5	TGTGCCAGCAGTTCACGACAGGGGGCGTATAATCAGCCCCAGCATTTT	CASSSRQGAYNQPQHF
NA	15	TRBV4-2	NA	TRBJ1-6	TGTGCCAGCAGCCAAGAGGGGTCCTATAATTCACCCCTCCACTTT	CASSQEGSYNSPLHF
TRBD1	14	TRBV2	NA	TRBJ1-2	TGTGCCAGCACCCAAGCTAGGACAGGGGGCGGCTACACCTTC	CASTQARTGGGYTF
TRBD2	14	TRBV5-6	NA	TRBJ2-7	TGTGCCAGCAGCATCCGGGGGGGCTCCTACGAGCAGTACTTC	CASSIRGGSYEQYF
NA	13	TRBV19	NA	TRBJ1-2	TGTGCCAGTACTCCAACTTTTGTGGATGGCTACACCTTC	CASTPTFVDGYTF
TRBD1	14	TRBV2	NA	TRBJ2-2	TGTGCCAGCAGTGAACACAGGGGAACCGGGGAGCTGTTTTTT	CASSEHRGTGELFF
NA	13	TRBV6-5	NA	TRBJ2-5	TGTGCCAGCAGCGCAGATCCGGCGAGCGACCAGTACTTC	CASSADPASDQYF
NA	14	TRBV27	NA	TRBJ2-7	TGTGCCAGCAGCACCCTCTCCCGCCGGGGAGAGCAGTACTTC	CASSTLSRRGEQYF
TRBD2	18	TRBV7-2	NA	TRBJ2-4	TGTGCCAGCAGCCCCGTCTGGACTAGCGCCCAAATTAAAAACATTCAGTACTTC	CASSPVWTSAQIKNIQYF
TRBD1	16	TRBV28	NA	TRBJ2-3	TGTGCCAGCAGTTATCAAGGGACAGGGAGCACAGATACGCAGTATTTT	CASSYQGTGSTDTQYF
NA	12	TRBV5-1	few	TRBJ2-7	TGCGCCAGCAGCTTGGTATCCCACGAGCAGTACTTC	CASSLVSHEQYF
NA	14	TRBV2	NA	TRBJ2-7	TGTGCCAGCGGGACAGTGCGGGGGTCCTACGAGCAGTACTTC	CASGTVRGSYEQYF
TRBD1	11	TRBV30	NA	TRBJ1-2	TGTGCCCGACAGGGGGCGCACGGCTACACCTTC	CARQGAHGYTF
NA	16	TRBV13	NA	TRBJ1-1	TGTGCCAGCAGCTTTTCCCCGGGGGCCAGGTTCACTGAAGCTTTCTTT	CASSFSPGARFTEAFF
NA	18	TRBV10-3	once	TRBJ2-3	TGTGCCACGGGGGGCAGGGGGCTAGCGGGGAGCCGCACAGATACGCAGTATTTT	CATGGRGLAGSRTDTQYF
TRBD2	17	TRBV14	NA	TRBJ2-1	TGTGCCAGCAGCCATCCAAGGACTAGCGGGGGTTACAATGAGCAGTTCTTC	CASSHPRTSGGYNEQFF
NA	11	TRBV29-1	NA	TRBJ1-3	TGCAGCGTCGCAGGGCACAACACCATATATTTT	CSVAGHNTIYF
NA	15	TRBV25-1	NA	TRBJ2-1	TGTGCCAGCAGTGGTTCCGGGACGGTGTACAATGAGCAGTTCTTC	CASSGSGTVYNEQFF
NA	14	TRBV4-1	NA	TRBJ2-7	TGCGCCAGCAGCCCCCCCACGACAGGTTACGAGCAGTACTTC	CASSPPTTGYEQYF
TRBD1	15	TRBV24-1	once	TRBJ2-3	TGTGCCACCAGTGATCCGGGACAGGGATCAGATACGCAGTATTTT	CATSDPGQGSDTQYF
NA	13	TRBV15	NA	TRBJ2-2	TGTGCCACCAGCAGGGGAATCACCGGGGAGCTGTTTTTT	CATSRGITGELFF
NA	15	TRBV28	NA	TRBJ1-2	TGTGCCAGCAGTCCCCTCGGGGCTGAGAACTATAGCTACACCTTC	CASSPLGAENYSYTF
TRBD1	15	TRBV5-1	NA	TRBJ2-7	TGCGCCAGCAACGCAGAGCCGGGACAGGGCCACGAGCAGTACTTC	CASNAEPGQGHEQYF
NA	13	TRBV6-4	NA	TRBJ2-1	TGTGCCAGCAGTGACTCGCAGCACAATGAGCAGTTCTTC	CASSDSQHNEQFF
NA	11	TRBV6-5	NA	TRBJ2-5	TGTGCCAGTAGAGACGGGGAGACCCAGTACTTC	CASRDGETQYF
NA	15	TRBV18	NA	TRBJ2-2	TGTGCCAGCTCACCATTACAGGAGAGCACCGGGGAGCTGTTTTTT	CASSPLQESTGELFF
NA	13	TRBV5-1	NA	TRBJ2-7	TGCGCCAGCAGTATGACCGCGTCCTACGAGCAGTACTTC	CASSMTASYEQYF
NA	18	TRBV5-1	NA	TRBJ2-3	TGCGCCAGCAGCTTGGCCGGGTCGTCCAGGGACATCTTAAATACGCAGTATTTT	CASSLAGSSRDILNTQYF
NA	15	TRBV5-1	NA	TRBJ1-1	TGCGCCAGCAGCTCGCCACAGGGTCTGAACACTGAAGCTTTCTTT	CASSSPQGLNTEAFF
NA	14	TRBV10-3	NA	TRBJ1-6	TGTGCCATCAGTGAACTGAACTATAATTCACCCCTCCACTTT	CAISELNYNSPLHF
NA	16	TRBV6-1	NA	TRBJ2-3	TGTGCCAGCAGTGGCATGGGGCGGGCGATTCCAGATACGCAGTATTTT	CASSGMGRAIPDTQYF
NA	13	TRBV5-4	NA	TRBJ2-7	TGTGCCAGCAGTTTCCCTCGGCAAAACGAGCAGTACTTC	CASSFPRQNEQYF
NA	13	TRBV15	NA	TRBJ1-2	TGCGCCACCAGCTTACCGAAACTCTATGGCTACACCTTC	CATSLPKLYGYTF
NA	13	TRBV7-2	NA	TRBJ2-7	TGTGCCAGCAGCTTAGGTCGGACCTACGAGCAGTACTTC	CASSLGRTYEQYF
TRBD2	20	TRBV7-8	NA	TRBJ2-3	TGTGCCAGCAGCTTCGATCCCCGGACTAGCTCTAACCGCGGCACAGATACGCAGTATTTT	CASSFDPRTSSNRGTDTQYF
NA	16	TRBV4-1	NA	TRBJ1-1	TGCGCCAGCAGCCAAGAAGGTTACGTTTCATTGGGTGAAGCTTTCTTT	CASSQEGYVSLGEAFF
NA	10	TRBV20-1	NA	TRBJ2-1	TGCAGTGCAGGGGGGGATGAGCAGTTCTTC	CSAGGDEQFF
NA	17	TRBV4-1	once	TRBJ2-3	TGCGCCAGCAGCCAACCCCGAGGGGCGGAAAGCACAGATACGCAGTATTTT	CASSQPRGAESTDTQYF
TRBD2	15	TRBV7-9	NA	TRBJ2-1	TGTGCCAGCAGCTTAGACGGGGGGGCTGGCAATGAGCAGTTCTTC	CASSLDGGAGNEQFF
NA	13	TRBV6-5	NA	TRBJ2-3	TGTGCCAGCAAGAAGGGAAACACAGATACGCAGTATTTT	CASKKGNTDTQYF
TRBD1	14	TRBV10-2	NA	TRBJ1-2	TGCGCCAGCAGTGAGGCCAGGACAGGGAGCGGCTACACCTTC	CASSEARTGSGYTF
NA	14	TRBV25-1	NA	TRBJ1-1	TGTGCCAGCAGTGAAATACCGATTAACACTGAAGCTTTCTTT	CASSEIPINTEAFF
NA	14	TRBV15	NA	TRBJ1-1	TGTGCCACCAGCAGAGATAAGGGTCGGACTGAAGCTTTCTTT	CATSRDKGRTEAFF
NA	13	TRBV30	few	TRBJ2-7	TGTGCCTGGAGTTCCCGGGACGGATACGAGCAGTACTTC	CAWSSRDGYEQYF
NA	15	TRBV27	NA	TRBJ2-5	TGTGCCAGCAGTTTGGAGGGACCAGGGAGTGAGACCCAGTACTTC	CASSLEGPGSETQYF